The present T cell receptor beta chain was sequenced within a study of blood T cell repertoires in COVID-19. Across the study: In each case, the material was cDNA or gDNA derived from T cells, B-cell-depleted T cells, or PBMCs.

CDR3 length: 13 residues. Unmatched junction bases numbered 9, after V lost 10 bases and J lost 3 bases. Germline assignment: CDR1 MNHEY and CDR2 SVGAGI. Using immunoSEQ multiplex PCR, the repertoire was profiled, and TCRdb retains in-frame clones only, with some absent. The table has some 350,000 clones, 89% seen once. Input material: peripheral blood. V and J are TRBV6-5 and TRBJ2-7, with 7 bases that match TRBD1. The origin of this receptor is a woman in her 30s with COVID-19, enrolled during active disease. CDR3 nucleotide sequence: TGTGCCACCGGGACAGAGAGACTCTACGAGCAGTACTTC. It codes for CATGTERLYEQYF.